Described below is a single T cell receptor (beta chain) sequence and its context. Its antigen is still unknown. V lost 3 bases and J lost 12, with 18 bases in between. The CDR3 loop spans 14 amino acids. Per the germline V gene, CDR1 is GTSNPN and CDR2 is SVGIG (reference sequence). This sample stems from a study of cytomegalovirus exposure and HLA in healthy donors. Looking at the study overall: Approximately 190 million T cells yielded some 100 million unique TCR beta sequences, as an earlier analysis found.

Study-wide results and limits: In a later analysis, at a false discovery rate of 0.05, approximately 16,000 TCR beta sequences were associated with HLA alleles. Sequencing likely generated an artifact that appeared as a cluster of highly shared sequence variants.

With 60 Vbeta and 13 Jbeta primers, the PCR was carried out. The protocol was immunoSEQ multiplex PCR, while the TCRdb copy is restricted to in-frame clones and leaves out a portion. The repertoire consists of some 100,000 clones, with roughly 70% occurring once and the leading ten covering about 5.5%. This rearrangement joins TRBV30 to TRBJ1-6; D possibly corresponds to TRBD1 (5 bases). The origin of this receptor is a woman between 70 and 85 years old in good health and CMV-seropositive. Sequenced input: PBMCs. This CDR3 reads CAWRSDGTQGPLHF. The CDR3, as DNA: TGTGCCTGGAGAAGTGATGGGACTCAGGGACCCCTCCACTTT.